One and the same sample provided the 25 T cell receptor beta chains below, sequenced in a study of cytomegalovirus exposure and HLA in healthy donors. Researchers ran the PCR with 60 Vbeta and 13 Jbeta primers. Assay used: immunoSEQ multiplex PCR; TCRdb lists only in-frame clones, some missing. Here the sample spans under 150,000 clones, 82% being singletons. The specimen sequenced was PBMCs. The receptors were gathered from a male donor in good health and CMV-seronegative.

The chain combines TRBV6-1 with TRBJ1-1, with TRBD1 as a possible D gene (5 bases). Germline V gives CDR1 MNHNS, CDR2 SASEGT. CDR3 length equals 15 residues. Trimming took off 3 bases at V and 1 base at J, with 12 bases between the two ends. This CDR3 reads CASSEPPGGNTEAFF. The CDR3 DNA is TGTGCCAGCAGTGAGCCGCCGGGGGGGAACACTGAAGCTTTCTTT.

The J gene is TRBJ2-7, the V gene TRBV7-9; D is possibly TRBD2 (6 bases). Trimming stripped 4 bases from V and 7 bases from J, with 17 bases between. From germline, CDR1 is SEHNR and CDR2 FQNEAQ (reference sequence). This CDR3 has 14 amino acids. The CDR3 nucleotides read TGTGCCAGCAGCTGGGACGGAGGGGTTGGGGAGCAGTACTTC. Translating it yields CASSWDGGVGEQYF.

The rearrangement joins TRBV15 to TRBJ2-7, with D maybe TRBD1 (5 bases). Germline-derived CDR1 and CDR2 are LNHNV and YYDKDF (reference sequence). The length of the CDR3 is 13 residues. Trimming took 4 bases from V and 6 from J, leaving 13 bases between them. The CDR3 DNA follows: TGTGCCACCAGCATGGAGCAGGGAAGCGAGCAGTACTTC. Translated, it gives CATSMEQGSEQYF.

The rearrangement links TRBV18 to TRBJ2-3; 9 bases are a match to TRBD2. There are 14 residues in the CDR3. Germline lookup yields CDR1 KGHSH and CDR2 LQKENI. J gave up 2 bases and V 4 bases, and 1 base lay outside the gene matches. In nucleotides, the CDR3 is TGTGCCAGCTCACTAGCGGGAGACACAGATACGCAGTATTTT. Residues: CASSLAGDTDTQYF.

The gene calls are TRBV9 and TRBJ2-2; 9 bases align to TRBD1. Germline values: CDR1 SGDLS, CDR2 YYNGEE. The CDR3 is 15 amino acids. V gave up 3 bases and J gave up 4 bases; unmatched junction bases: 4. As DNA, the CDR3 is TGTGCCAGCAGCGCACAGGGGGCAGGCACCGGGGAGCTGTTTTTT. It specifies CASSAQGAGTGELFF.

The chain combines TRBV12-5 with TRBJ1-2; 7 bases are a match to TRBD1. J gave up 8 bases and V 5 bases, and 8 bases lay outside the gene matches. CDR3 size: 13 residues. The V gene's germline CDR1 is LGHNT and CDR2 FRNRAP. For the CDR3, the DNA is TGTGCTAGTGGTCCCGAGACAGGGCTAGGCTACACCTTC. Translated: CASGPETGLGYTF.

This CDR3 reads CAWSTNEQFF. CDR3 nucleotides: TGTGCCTGGAGTACTAATGAGCAGTTCTTC. The V call is TRBV30, the J call TRBJ2-1; no clear D. CDR1 GTSNPN and CDR2 SVGIG come from the germline V gene (reference sequence). This CDR3 has 10 amino acids. With 2 bases removed from V and 7 bases from J, the gap between germline ends came to 3 bases.

This chain uses TRBV5-4 with TRBJ2-3; tentative D call: TRBD2 (6 bases). CDR3 length equals 15 residues. Germline V CDR1 and CDR2: SGHNT, YYREEE (reference sequence). The germline V and J ends were trimmed by 4 bases and 4 bases, with 16 bases remaining between them. This CDR3 reads CASSLAGTDADTQYF. CDR3 DNA sequence: TGTGCCAGCAGCCTCGCGGGAACGGACGCAGATACGCAGTATTTT.

The rearrangement joins TRBV19 to TRBJ2-1; tentatively, D is TRBD2 (7 bases). Germline V CDR1 and CDR2: LNHDA, SQIVND (reference sequence). Trimming removed 8 bases from V and 0 bases from J, with 17 bases in between. The CDR3 is 16 residues long. CDR3 sequence reads: CASATGGGSSYNEQFF. CDR3 nucleotides: TGTGCCAGTGCCACTGGGGGCGGGAGCTCCTACAATGAGCAGTTCTTC.

This clone turned up a few times. The rearrangement uses TRBV4-3 and TRBJ1-2; D unresolved. V was pared by 0 bases and J by 3 bases, with 8 bases between. CDR3 length equals 14 residues. Per the germline V gene, CDR1 is LGHNA and CDR2 is YSLEER. CDR3 sequence reads: CASSQDIRHYGYTF. The CDR3 DNA reads as TGCGCCAGCAGCCAAGATATCCGTCACTATGGCTACACCTTC.

V gene TRBV9 combines with J gene TRBJ2-2; possible D gene TRBD2, 5 bases. CDR3 length equals 13 residues. The germline gives CDR1 SGDLS, CDR2 YYNGEE. Trimming pared 3 bases from V and 4 bases from J, leaving 7 bases between. The CDR3 nucleotides are TGTGCCAGCAGCGATCGGGGCACCGGGGAGCTGTTTTTT. Protein sequence: CASSDRGTGELFF.

The chain joins TRBV7-9 to TRBJ2-7; D is perhaps TRBD2 (6 bases). This CDR3 region has 16 residues. Deletions cut 5 bases from V and 5 bases from J, with 22 bases between. Germline assignment: CDR1 SEHNR and CDR2 FQNEAQ (reference sequence). CDR3: CASSPSGGLGIDEQYF. The CDR3 region has the DNA TGTGCCAGCAGCCCCAGTGGGGGACTCGGGATAGACGAGCAGTACTTC. The full variable domain, with the rest looked up from reference TRBV7-9 and TRBJ2-7, is DTGVSQNPRHKITKRGQNVTFRCDPISEHNRLYWYRQTLGQGPEFLTYFQNEAQLEKSRLLSDRFSAERPKGSFSTLEIQRTEQGDSAMYLCASSPSGGLGIDEQYFGPGTRLTVT.

This rearrangement joins TRBV29-1 to TRBJ2-5; D not certain. The DNA end favors TRBJ2-7, so the J call may be wrong. There are 15 residues in the CDR3. Germline V gene sequence: CDR1 SQVTM, CDR2 ANQGSEA. The CDR3 DNA sequence: TGCAGCGTTGAGTTGGGCCATAAGATTTCCTACGAGCAGTACTTC. Amino acid sequence: CSVELGHKISYEQYF.

CDR3 nucleotide sequence: TGTGCCAGCAGTAGGGACAGGGGGGCAGATACGCAGTATTTT. Translated: CASSRDRGADTQYF. The chain carries TRBV6-5 and TRBJ2-3; 11 bases map to TRBD1. The germline V gene has CDR1 MNHEY and CDR2 SVGAGI. This CDR3 is 14 amino acids long. With 5 bases clipped from V and 4 bases from J, the junction kept 2 bases outside the gene matches.

This rearrangement joins TRBV9 to TRBJ2-3, with 8 bases identical to TRBD1. With 4 bases clipped from V and 3 bases from J, the junction kept 4 bases outside the gene matches. This CDR3 spans 14 amino acids. Germline CDR1 and CDR2: SGDLS and YYNGEE. CDR3 protein: CASSTGQGTDTQYF. CDR3 DNA: TGTGCCAGCAGCACAGGACAGGGAACAGATACGCAGTATTTT.

The CDR3 here is CSVEDRGSYEQYF. DNA of the CDR3: TGCAGCGTTGAAGATCGGGGGTCCTACGAGCAGTACTTC. The V call is TRBV29-1, the J call TRBJ2-5; D may be TRBD2 (6 bases). The J call is doubtful: the DNA matches TRBJ2-7 better. Germline loops: CDR1 SQVTM, CDR2 ANQGSEA. CDR3 length: 13 residues.

The DNA for the CDR3 is TGTGCCAGCAGTTTAGGGGGCGCGGGGCAGTTCTTC. Its protein is CASSLGGAGQFF. This chain joins TRBV27 and TRBJ2-1; possible D gene TRBD1, 6 bases. This CDR3 has 12 residues. Trimming removed 2 bases at V and 12 bases at J, with 11 bases between. Germline CDR1 MNHEY, CDR2 SMNVEV (reference sequence).

The chain couples TRBV28 to TRBJ2-2; tentative D call: TRBD1 (5 bases). The V end lost 6 bases, the J end lost 5 bases, and 13 bases lay between the germline ends. CDR1 and CDR2 (germline): MDHEN, SYDVKM. This CDR3 is built from 14 residues. The CDR3 region has the DNA TGTGCCAGCAGGTCCCAGGGTTTGACCGGGGAGCTGTTTTTT. Protein sequence: CASRSQGLTGELFF. The variable domain in full, completed from reference TRBV28 and TRBJ2-2, reads DVKVTQSSRYLVKRTGEKVFLECVQDMDHENMFWYRQDPGLGLRLIYFSYDVKMKEKGDIPEGYSVSREKKERFSLILESASTNQTSMYLCASRSQGLTGELFFGEGSRLTVL.

This chain connects TRBV28 to TRBJ2-7; D possibly corresponds to TRBD2 (6 bases). Trimming removed 7 bases from V and 7 bases from J, with 11 bases in between. The CDR3 consists of 11 residues. CDR1 is MDHEN and CDR2 is SYDVKM in the germline V gene. The CDR3 nucleotides are TGTGCCAGCAACGGAGGGGAAGAGCAGTACTTC. This sequence encodes CASNGGEEQYF. Full variable domain (missing parts from reference TRBV28 and TRBJ2-7): DVKVTQSSRYLVKRTGEKVFLECVQDMDHENMFWYRQDPGLGLRLIYFSYDVKMKEKGDIPEGYSVSREKKERFSLILESASTNQTSMYLCASNGGEEQYFGPGTRLTVT.

The J gene is TRBJ2-7, the V gene TRBV2; D is ambiguous. The germline CDR1 and CDR2 sequences are SNHLY and FYNNEI. V shed 4 bases and J shed 4 bases, with 8 bases lying between them. The CDR3 is made up of 12 amino acids. In DNA form, the CDR3 reads TGTGCCAGCAGTGTTACCGGGTACGAGCAGTACTTC. Amino acid sequence: CASSVTGYEQYF.

This rearrangement joins TRBV4-1 to TRBJ2-1; a weak D match, TRBD2 (6 bases). Germline V lookup: CDR1 MGHRA, CDR2 YSYEKL. The length of the CDR3 is 17 residues. V lost 6 bases and J 6 bases, leaving 24 bases between the germline ends. The CDR3 region has the DNA TGCGCCAGCAGGGAATCTCGACTAGGATCTACGAGCAATGAGCAGTTCTTC. Protein sequence: CASRESRLGSTSNEQFF.

Concerning this clone: Compared with germline, one end of the junction differs, possibly owing to a read error. The chain joins TRBV10-3 to TRBJ2-7, with 11 nucleotides matching TRBD2. The CDR3 consists of 10 residues. Germline CDR1 ENHRY, CDR2 SYGVKD. CDR3 coding DNA: TGTGCCATCATTCTACTAGCGGGAGACTTC. It yields the protein CAIILLAGDF.

V gene TRBV11-3 combines with J gene TRBJ2-5; D might be TRBD2 (6 bases). This CDR3 contains 18 residues. V was pared by 0 bases and J by 1 base, with 18 bases between. The germline gives CDR1 SGHNT, CDR2 YENEEA. CDR3 in amino acids: CASSLEGLATMGQETQYF. CDR3 nucleotides: TGTGCCAGCAGCTTAGAAGGGCTAGCGACCATGGGCCAAGAGACCCAGTACTTC.

This clone was counted only a few times. The V gene is TRBV10-1, the J gene TRBJ1-1; 8 bases fit TRBD1. V lost 10 bases to trimming and J lost 11 bases; unmatched junction nucleotides: 9. The CDR3 has 11 residues. The germline V gene encodes CDR1 WNHNN and CDR2 SYGVQD (reference sequence). CDR3 DNA sequence: TGCGCCACCACTCCCAGGACAGGGGCTTTCTTT. Translated: CATTPRTGAFF.

The J gene is TRBJ1-5, the V gene TRBV28; D gene unclear. The germline CDR1 and CDR2 sequences are MDHEN and SYDVKM. The CDR3 spans 13 residues. V was pared by 6 bases and J by 6 bases, with 12 bases between. CDR3 in amino acids: CASRPSTGQPQHF. In DNA form, the CDR3 reads TGTGCCAGCAGGCCATCTACTGGTCAGCCCCAGCATTTT.